A selection of T cell receptor beta chains follows, all from one sample in a study of blood T cell repertoires in COVID-19. Sequenced by immunoSEQ multiplex PCR; TCRdb stores in-frame clones only, minus some. The sample contains about 120,000 clones, about four fifths of which appear only once. The sample taken for sequencing was peripheral blood. The source of these receptors is a man in his forties with active or convalescent COVID-19. Both conserved end residues are part of each CDR3. D genes are given only for firm matches. The size entry is marked missing in some rows and otherwise reads once, few, many or a size class.

V: TRBV5-1
size: NA
D: NA
J: TRBJ2-5
DNA: TGCGCCAGCAGCTTGGGGCTGACAGGAGAAGAGACCCAGTACTTC
CDR3: CASSLGLTGEETQYF

V: TRBV19
size: NA
D: NA
J: TRBJ1-3
DNA: TGTGCCAGTACAAACCCGAGCTCTGGAAACACCATATATTTT
CDR3: CASTNPSSGNTIYF

V: TRBV6-5
size: NA
D: NA
J: TRBJ1-2
DNA: TGTGCCAGCAGTTACCGGGGCTATGGCTACACCTTC
CDR3: CASSYRGYGYTF

V: TRBV7-2
size: NA
D: TRBD1
J: TRBJ1-5
DNA: TGTGCCAGCAGCCGGGACAGGGGTGGCAATCAGCCCCAGCATTTT
CDR3: CASSRDRGGNQPQHF

V: TRBV3-1/TRBV3-2
size: NA
D: TRBD1
J: TRBJ2-7
DNA: TGTGCCAGCAGCCCGCATAACAGGGGGCAAGCCTACGAGCAGTACTTC
CDR3: CASSPHNRGQAYEQYF

V: TRBV14
size: NA
D: NA
J: TRBJ1-4
DNA: TGTGCCAGCAGCCAAGATATTCACAGGGTTGGGGAAAAACTGTTTTTT
CDR3: CASSQDIHRVGEKLFF

V: TRBV5-4
size: NA
D: NA
J: TRBJ1-2
DNA: TGTGCCAGCAGCTTTAGAGGCGGAAACTATGGCTACACCTTC
CDR3: CASSFRGGNYGYTF

V: TRBV5-5
size: few
D: TRBD2
J: TRBJ2-4
DNA: TGTGCCAGCACCCCTAGCGGGGGACAAAACATTCAGTACTTC
CDR3: CASTPSGGQNIQYF

V: TRBV30
size: NA
D: NA
J: TRBJ1-2
DNA: TGTGCCTGGAGTGTAGAGGACCGGCGGGGTGGCTACACCTTC
CDR3: CAWSVEDRRGGYTF

V: TRBV7-2
size: NA
D: NA
J: TRBJ1-1
DNA: TGTGCCAGCAGTTCAGGGGCCCTGAACACTGAAGCTTTCTTT
CDR3: CASSSGALNTEAFF

V: TRBV18
size: NA
D: NA
J: TRBJ2-1
DNA: TGTGCCAGCTCACCCCCCTCCAGAAATGAGCAGTTCTTC
CDR3: CASSPPSRNEQFF

V: TRBV25-1
size: NA
D: NA
J: TRBJ1-6
DNA: TGTGCCAGCAGTTACAGGGAAAACAATTCACCCCTCCACTTT
CDR3: CASSYRENNSPLHF

V: TRBV5-6
size: NA
D: TRBD1
J: TRBJ2-3
DNA: TGTGCCAGCAGCCCCGACAGGGGTAGAAGGGATACGCAGTATTTT
CDR3: CASSPDRGRRDTQYF

V: TRBV5-6
size: NA
D: NA
J: TRBJ2-5
DNA: TGTGCCAGCAGCGATACAGGGCGCCGAGAGACCCAGTACTTC
CDR3: CASSDTGRRETQYF

V: TRBV27
size: NA
D: TRBD1
J: TRBJ2-7
DNA: TGTGCCAGCAGGCTCGACAGGGCCCCCTTCGAGCAGTACTTC
CDR3: CASRLDRAPFEQYF

V: TRBV7-9
size: NA
D: NA
J: TRBJ2-2
DNA: TGTGCCAGCATCACCCAGGGTACAAACACCGGGGAGCTGTTTTTT
CDR3: CASITQGTNTGELFF

V: TRBV6-5
size: NA
D: NA
J: TRBJ1-1
DNA: TGTGCCAGCGCTAAGGGGTTCGGCACTGAAGCTTTCTTT
CDR3: CASAKGFGTEAFF

V: TRBV29-1
size: NA
D: NA
J: TRBJ1-5
DNA: TGCAGCGTAGTGGTGACAGGCGGTAGCAATCAGCCCCAGCATTTT
CDR3: CSVVVTGGSNQPQHF